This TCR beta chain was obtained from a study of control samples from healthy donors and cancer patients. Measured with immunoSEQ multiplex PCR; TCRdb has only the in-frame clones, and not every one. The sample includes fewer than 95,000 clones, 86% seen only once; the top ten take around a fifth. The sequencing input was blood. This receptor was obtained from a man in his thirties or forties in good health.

The CDR3 DNA reads as TGTGCCAGCAGCCCGGGAGCGGGATGGGACTATGGCTACACCTTC. Translating gives CASSPGAGWDYGYTF. The chain carries TRBV7-9 and TRBJ1-2; D is ambiguous. Looked up from germline, CDR1 is SEHNR and CDR2 is FQNEAQ (reference sequence). This CDR3 comprises 15 residues. V was pared by 5 bases and J by 3 bases, with 16 bases between.